Listed below are T cell receptor beta chains from one sample, sequenced in a study of blood T cell repertoires in COVID-19. The data were produced by immunoSEQ multiplex PCR, yet TCRdb's version contains in-frame clones alone and is incomplete. The data hold 15,000 to 25,000 clones, with about four fifths observed a single time. Sequenced sample: peripheral blood. All receptors derive from an elderly man with acute or convalescent COVID-19. CDR3s include the opening cysteine and the closing phenylalanine or tryptophan. Fields, in order: D gene, J gene, V gene, clone size, CDR3 DNA, CDR3 protein. D genes are given only for firm matches. Clone size is shown for a subset of rows, as once, few, many or a class of expanded clone.

>TRBD2|TRBJ2-7|TRBV6-2/TRBV6-3|NA
TGTGCCAGCAGTTACTCGATGGGACTAGCGGGAATCTACGAGCAGTACTTC
CASSYSMGLAGIYEQYF
>NA|TRBJ1-3|TRBV5-5|few
TGTGCCAGCAGCCCAGGGCTGGGCACCTCTGGAAACACCATATATTTT
CASSPGLGTSGNTIYF
>TRBD1|TRBJ1-2|TRBV7-2|NA
TGTGCCAGCAGCTTAGTAGACTCCGGGACAGGACTCTATGGCTACACCTTC
CASSLVDSGTGLYGYTF
>NA|TRBJ1-1|TRBV10-2|NA
TGCGCCAGCAGTGATCGAAACAGGGCTGGGAACACTGAAGCTTTCTTT
CASSDRNRAGNTEAFF
>NA|TRBJ1-2|TRBV12-2|NA
TGTGCAAGTCGCTTAGCTCCTCCTAGAGTGCCCACCTATGGCTACACCTTC
CASRLAPPRVPTYGYTF
>NA|TRBJ2-3|TRBV6-5|NA
TGTGCCAGCAGTTTTAGACGACATGAAGGCACAGATACGCAGTATTTT
CASSFRRHEGTDTQYF
>NA|TRBJ1-2|TRBV19|NA
TGTGCCAGTAGTTTTCGGGGGAAATTTAACTATGGCTACACCTTC
CASSFRGKFNYGYTF
>NA|TRBJ2-5|TRBV5-1|NA
TGCGCCAGCCGGGTCAACCAAGAGACCCAGTACTTC
CASRVNQETQYF
>NA|TRBJ1-5|TRBV20-1|NA
TGCAGTGCTAGTAAGTGGGGTGAGGGGGATCAGCCCCAGCATTTT
CSASKWGEGDQPQHF
>TRBD2|TRBJ2-7|TRBV18|NA
TGTGCCAGCTCACCACAGAGGCCCCTAGCGGGAGGGGGCATCTACGAGCAGTACTTC
CASSPQRPLAGGGIYEQYF
>TRBD1|TRBJ1-2|TRBV6-5|NA
TGTGCCAGCAGAGCCCGGGACAGGGTTAACTATGGCTACACCTTC
CASRARDRVNYGYTF
>TRBD1|TRBJ1-1|TRBV19|NA
TGTGCCAGTAGGGACCCTGGGACAGACCTTGAAGCTTTCTTT
CASRDPGTDLEAFF
>TRBD1|TRBJ2-5|TRBV7-9|NA
TGTGCCAGCAGACGAGGACAGGGGCGATACCAAGAGACCCAGTACTTC
CASRRGQGRYQETQYF
>TRBD1|TRBJ1-3|TRBV3-1/TRBV3-2|once
TGTGCCAGCAGCCAAGGGAGACAGGGCTCTGGAAACACCATATATTTT
CASSQGRQGSGNTIYF
>TRBD1|TRBJ2-5|TRBV15|NA
TGTGCCACCAGCAGAGCAGGGGGCGACGAGGAGACCCAGTACTTC
CATSRAGGDEETQYF
>TRBD2|TRBJ2-3|TRBV10-3|NA
TGTGCCATCTCTTTGCTAGCGGGAGACAAAGATACGCAGTATTTT
CAISLLAGDKDTQYF
>TRBD1|TRBJ1-1|TRBV9|NA
TGTGCCAGCAGCGTAGGACAGGGGACTGAAGCTTTCTTT
CASSVGQGTEAFF
>NA|TRBJ2-7|TRBV5-1|few
TGCGCCAGCAGCCCTGGTGGCGGACACTACGAGCAGTACTTC
CASSPGGGHYEQYF
>NA|TRBJ2-4|TRBV14|NA
TGTGCCAGCAGCCAAGGGCGGGATGACCTGGACATTCAGTACTTC
CASSQGRDDLDIQYF
>TRBD2|TRBJ2-3|TRBV4-1|NA
TGCGCCAGCAGCCAAGGGACTAGCGGGAGGACAGATACGCAGTATTTT
CASSQGTSGRTDTQYF
>NA|TRBJ1-2|TRBV30|once
TGTGCCTGGAATAACAGGAGAGACTATGGCTACACCTTC
CAWNNRRDYGYTF
>TRBD2|TRBJ2-3|TRBV5-1|NA
TGCGCCAGCAGCTTGGGAAGTAGCGGGAGAGAAGATACGCAGTATTTT
CASSLGSSGREDTQYF
>NA|TRBJ1-1|TRBV3-1/TRBV3-2|NA
TGTGCCAGCAGCCAAGATGGAGGTGGCCCTGAAGCTTTCTTT
CASSQDGGGPEAFF
>NA|TRBJ1-6|TRBV30|once
TGTGCCTGGAGTGTACGGCCAGGGGTTAATTCACCCCTCCACTTT
CAWSVRPGVNSPLHF
>NA|TRBJ1-1|TRBV30|NA
TGTGCCTGGAGTAAGGGCGGAGGCACTGAAGCTTTCTTT
CAWSKGGGTEAFF
>NA|TRBJ2-1|TRBV24-1|NA
TGTGCCACCAGTGATTCGGCCAGGGTGGGGTACAATGAGCAGTTCTTC
CATSDSARVGYNEQFF
>TRBD2|TRBJ2-5|TRBV4-1|NA
TGCGCCAGCAGCCAAGTTTCTAGCGGACAAGAGACCCAGTACTTC
CASSQVSSGQETQYF
>NA|TRBJ2-5|TRBV18|once
TGTGCCAGCTCACCACAAAGTCACTACCAAGAGACCCAGTACTTC
CASSPQSHYQETQYF
>TRBD1|TRBJ1-2|TRBV2|NA
TGTGCCAGCAGAGCACAGGGGGTTGATGGCTACACCTTC
CASRAQGVDGYTF
>NA|TRBJ1-4|TRBV4-3|NA
TGCGCCAGCAGCCAAGGAGCCCGTGGAAAACTGTTTTTT
CASSQGARGKLFF
>TRBD2|TRBJ2-1|TRBV6-2/TRBV6-3|NA
TGTGCCAGCAGTTCCGGGACTAACAATGAGCAGTTCTTC
CASSSGTNNEQFF
>TRBD1|TRBJ1-5|TRBV2|NA
TGTGCCAGCAGCCGACAGGGGAGCAATCAGCCCCAGCATTTT
CASSRQGSNQPQHF
>NA|TRBJ1-2|TRBV2|NA
TGTGCCAGCACCTGGATGGAAGGACAAGGAGGCTACACCTTC
CASTWMEGQGGYTF
>TRBD2|TRBJ2-7|TRBV28|NA
TGTGCCAGCAGTTCGGGGACTAGCGGGATTAGGAGGTACGAGCAGTACTTC
CASSSGTSGIRRYEQYF
>NA|TRBJ1-2|TRBV6-5|NA
TGTGCCAGCAGTCGGACAGTTAAAGACTATGGCTACACCTTC
CASSRTVKDYGYTF
>TRBD1|TRBJ1-5|TRBV7-6|NA
TGTGCCAGCAGTAAGCAGGGTCAGGGGGTAAATCAGCCCCAGCATTTT
CASSKQGQGVNQPQHF
>TRBD1|TRBJ1-1|TRBV11-2|NA
TGTGCCAGCAGCCCCGGACAGGCGGTACACACTGAAGCTTTCTTT
CASSPGQAVHTEAFF
>TRBD2|TRBJ2-1|TRBV7-6|NA
TGTGCCAGCAGCTTACTTAGCGGGGGTCCGGCCGGGTCCTACAATGAGCAGTTCTTC
CASSLLSGGPAGSYNEQFF
>NA|TRBJ1-5|TRBV18|NA
TGTGCCAGCTCACCACAAAGCTCGGTCAATCAGCCCCAGCATTTT
CASSPQSSVNQPQHF
>TRBD1|TRBJ1-1|TRBV12-5|NA
TGTGCTAGTGGTGGGACAGGGGGGGACACTGAAGCTTTCTTT
CASGGTGGDTEAFF
>NA|TRBJ2-5|TRBV3-1/TRBV3-2|NA
TGTGCCAGCAGCCAAAACCACAGGCAAGAGACCCAGTACTTC
CASSQNHRQETQYF
>TRBD1|TRBJ1-5|TRBV7-2|NA
TGTGCCAGCAGCATAACTCGGGACAGGGGGGGTCAGCCCCAGCATTTT
CASSITRDRGGQPQHF
>TRBD2|TRBJ2-2|TRBV9|few
TGTGCCAGCAGCGAGGGGGTAGCGGGAGGGCCCGGGGAGCTGTTTTTT
CASSEGVAGGPGELFF
>NA|TRBJ1-1|TRBV9|NA
TGTGCCAGCAGCGTAGTAGGAGCAGGGGTGGGCCTGGACACTGAAGCTTTCTTT
CASSVVGAGVGLDTEAFF
>NA|TRBJ2-7|TRBV6-2/TRBV6-3|NA
TGTGCCAGCAGTTACCAAAGGGAGCTGTCCTCCTACGAGCAGTACTTC
CASSYQRELSSYEQYF